The 24 T cell receptor beta chains below all came from one sample that was sequenced in a study of blood T cell repertoires in COVID-19. Profiled with immunoSEQ multiplex PCR; TCRdb holds only in-frame clones, not every one. This table has 230,000 or so clones, roughly 84% appearing once. The sequenced sample consisted of PBMCs or T cells enriched from blood (not recorded which). These receptors all come from a man in his fifties or sixties who had recovered from COVID-19.

The V and J genes are TRBV6-7 and TRBJ2-7, with 8 bases that match TRBD1. TRBV6-7 is known as an ORF, though its function is uncertain. V shed 2 bases, J shed 7 bases, and the junction held 7 bases outside the gene matches. The CDR3 is 14 residues long. CDR3 amino acids: CASSYRQGAREQYF. DNA of the CDR3: TGTGCCAGCAGTTACCGGCAGGGGGCGAGGGAGCAGTACTTC.

As for this clone: Other nucleotide sequences in the sample specify the same CDR3. This chain uses TRBV5-6 with TRBJ1-2; TRBD1 aligns across 7 bases. Unmatched junction bases numbered 2, after V lost 0 bases and J lost 0 bases. Germline CDR1 is SGHDT and CDR2 is YYEEEE. The CDR3 spans 15 residues. As DNA, the CDR3 is TGTGCCAGCAGCTTGGTTCAGGGGGCTAACTATGGCTACACCTTC. Protein: CASSLVQGANYGYTF.

V and J are TRBV6-2 or TRBV6-3 and TRBJ2-3; 9 positions match TRBD2. CDR1 MNHEY and CDR2 SVGEGT come from the germline V gene. CDR3 size: 14 residues. V lost 5 bases, J lost 1 base, and 1 base stayed unmatched. The CDR3 sequence is CASSGTSRTDTQYF. CDR3 DNA: TGTGCCAGCAGTGGGACTAGCCGCACAGATACGCAGTATTTT.

The sample holds one count of this clone. This chain links TRBV7-9 with TRBJ2-1; possible D gene TRBD1, 6 bases. The germline V and J ends were trimmed by 4 bases and 6 bases, with 13 bases remaining between them. CDR1 is SEHNR, CDR2 FQNEAQ, per germline (reference sequence). This CDR3 spans 14 amino acids. CDR3: CASSYLKGVNEQFF. The CDR3 DNA reads as TGTGCCAGCAGCTATCTCAAGGGGGTCAATGAGCAGTTCTTC. Looking up the rest from reference TRBV7-9 and TRBJ2-1 gives the full variable domain: DTGVSQNPRHKITKRGQNVTFRCDPISEHNRLYWYRQTLGQGPEFLTYFQNEAQLEKSRLLSDRFSAERPKGSFSTLEIQRTEQGDSAMYLCASSYLKGVNEQFFGPGTRLTVL.

The chain carries TRBV27 and TRBJ2-1; 10 bases are shared with TRBD1. This CDR3 contains 15 residues. The V gene's germline CDR1 is MNHEY and CDR2 SMNVEV (reference sequence). Trimming cost V 6 bases and J 3 bases; bases outside gene matches: 5. The chain's CDR3 is CASRLGTGVYNEQFF. The DNA of the CDR3 is TGTGCCAGCAGACTCGGGACAGGGGTCTACAATGAGCAGTTCTTC.

The chain employs TRBV20-1 and TRBJ1-4; weak D call: TRBD1 (5 bases). CDR1 and CDR2 from the germline V gene are DFQATT and SNEGSKA (reference sequence). The CDR3 is 11 residues long. Trimming stripped 6 bases from V and 7 bases from J, with 9 bases between. The CDR3 loop reads CSAGQGEKLFF. CDR3 in DNA: TGCAGTGCGGGGCAGGGTGAAAAACTGTTTTTT.

The chain uses TRBV28 and TRBJ2-3; TRBD2 agrees at 7 bases. This CDR3 has 13 amino acids. The V gene end was trimmed by 6 bases and the J gene end by 14 bases; junction bases not matched to a gene: 14. The V gene's germline CDR1 is MDHEN and CDR2 SYDVKM. In DNA, the CDR3 is TGTGCCAGCAGGGATCACGGGAGGCCCTCGTCGTATTTT. Protein: CASRDHGRPSSYF.

This clone was detected many times. The V and J genes are TRBV15 and TRBJ1-5; D perhaps matches TRBD1 (5 bases). The germline gives CDR1 LNHNV, CDR2 YYDKDF (reference sequence). The CDR3 is made up of 14 amino acids. The V end lost 3 bases, the J end lost 10 bases, and 16 bases lay between the germline ends. The CDR3 is CATSRDRGVGPQHF. CDR3 DNA: TGTGCCACCAGCAGGGACCGGGGGGTTGGCCCCCAGCATTTT.

The chain joins TRBV29-1 to TRBJ1-1; 8 bases line up with TRBD1. V trimming: 8 bases; J trimming: 4 bases; junction bases outside the gene matches: 0. Germline CDR1 and CDR2: SQVTM and ANQGSEA. There are 10 residues in the CDR3. The CDR3 loop is CSTGGTEAFF. CDR3 DNA: TGCAGCACAGGGGGCACTGAAGCTTTCTTT. Variable domain in full (rest from reference TRBV29-1 and TRBJ1-1): SAVISQKPSRDICQRGTSLTIQCQVDSQVTMMFWYRQQPGQSLTLIATANQGSEATYESGFVIDKFPISRPNLTFSTLTVSNMSPEDSSIYLCSTGGTEAFFGQGTRLTVV.

The rearrangement joins TRBV11-2 to TRBJ1-6; possible D gene TRBD1, 5 bases. V was clipped by 0 bases and J by 7 bases, with 10 bases between them. Germline V gives CDR1 SGHAT, CDR2 FQNNGV. This CDR3 region has 15 residues. CDR3 sequence reads: CASSLETGPNSPLHF. CDR3 coding DNA: TGTGCCAGCAGCTTAGAAACAGGTCCCAATTCACCCCTCCACTTT.

The chain employs TRBV11-1 and TRBJ2-3; a possible D gene is TRBD2 (5 bases). Germline V gene lookup returns CDR1 SGHAT and CDR2 FQDESV (reference sequence). There are 16 residues in the CDR3. V was pared by 0 bases and J by 0 bases, with 10 bases between. In nucleotides, the CDR3 is TGTGCCAGCAGCTTAGCGAGAGGGTATAGCACAGATACGCAGTATTTT. Translating gives CASSLARGYSTDTQYF.

This chain uses TRBV9 with TRBJ1-2; no clear D. This CDR3 contains 15 residues. Germline lookup yields CDR1 SGDLS and CDR2 YYNGEE. Trimming pared 0 bases from V and 4 bases from J, leaving 13 bases between. CDR3 sequence reads: CASSVEEGSLYGYTF. In nucleotides, the CDR3 is TGTGCCAGCAGCGTAGAGGAGGGATCCCTCTATGGCTACACCTTC.

The CDR3 protein is CASSQEAGRAAYNEQFF. The CDR3, as DNA: TGCGCCAGCAGCCAAGAAGCCGGGAGGGCCGCCTACAATGAGCAGTTCTTC. The chain has TRBV4-1 and TRBJ2-1, with 8 bases lining up with TRBD2. Germline loops: CDR1 MGHRA, CDR2 YSYEKL. This CDR3 is 17 amino acids long. J gave up 2 bases and V 0 bases, and 6 bases lay outside the gene matches.

This chain uses TRBV27 with TRBJ2-1; 9 bases are a match to TRBD2. The germline gives CDR1 MNHEY, CDR2 SMNVEV (reference sequence). This CDR3 has 15 amino acids. Germline trimming cut 6 bases from V and 9 bases from J; bases unmatched to any gene: 12. The CDR3 region is CASSPLGGGAVEQFF. The CDR3 DNA is TGTGCCAGCAGCCCATTGGGCGGGGGGGCGGTTGAGCAGTTCTTC.

V usage is TRBV27 and J usage is TRBJ1-5; D unclear. The CDR3 spans 16 residues. The germline CDR1 and CDR2 sequences are MNHEY and SMNVEV (reference sequence). V shed 6 bases and J shed 0 bases, with 15 bases lying between them. CDR3 loop: CASRLNAGISNQPQHF. As DNA, the CDR3 is TGTGCCAGCAGGCTTAACGCGGGGATTAGCAATCAGCCCCAGCATTTT.

V gene TRBV21-1 combines with J gene TRBJ2-2; the table's TRBD1 call for D was not verified on the DNA. TRBV21-1 is an annotated pseudogene. The CDR3 runs 14 residues. The CDR3 sequence: CASSNDRFTGELFF. CDR3 nucleotides: TGTGCCAGCAGCAACGACAGATTCACCGGGGAGCTGTTTTTT.

This chain uses TRBV10-3 with TRBJ1-3; maybe TRBD1 (6 bases). Germline CDR1 is ENHRY and CDR2 is SYGVKD. There are 15 residues in the CDR3. V shed 8 bases and J shed 2 bases, with 16 bases lying between them. The CDR3, as DNA: TGTGCCATCCGTCCGACCGGGACAACTGGAAACACCATATATTTT. This codes for CAIRPTGTTGNTIYF.

This chain links TRBV18 with TRBJ2-7; D may be TRBD2 (8 bases). CDR3 size: 15 residues. CDR1 and CDR2 (germline): KGHSH, LQKENI. Trimming cost V 0 bases and J 4 bases, with 13 bases left between them. This chain's CDR3 is CASSPPSGTVYEQYF. Here the CDR3 DNA reads TGTGCCAGCTCACCACCTAGCGGGACAGTGTACGAGCAGTACTTC.

This chain connects TRBV18 to TRBJ1-2; no clear D gene. V was cut by 2 bases and J by 3 bases, with 13 bases left in between. The germline V gene has CDR1 KGHSH and CDR2 LQKENI. This CDR3 has 15 amino acids. The CDR3 sequence is CASSPGPGRDYGYTF. CDR3 DNA: TGTGCCAGCTCACCAGGCCCCGGGCGGGACTATGGCTACACCTTC.

This clone occurred once. This chain's CDR3 is CAWSHLRGQAYEQYF. CDR3 DNA sequence: TGTGCCTGGAGTCACCTCAGGGGACAGGCCTACGAGCAGTACTTC. The chain recombines TRBV30 with TRBJ2-7, with 8 positions matching TRBD1. Trimming cost V 2 bases and J 2 bases; bases outside gene matches: 8. CDR1 GTSNPN and CDR2 SVGIG come from the germline V gene (reference sequence). This CDR3 comprises 15 residues.

In DNA, the CDR3 is TGTGCCAGCAGTTTAAATGGGCGCGGGACAGGGTTCGCTGGGGCCAACGTCCTGACTTTC. Translated: CASSLNGRGTGFAGANVLTF. The chain has TRBV28 and TRBJ2-6; 9 bases map to TRBD1. This CDR3 contains 20 residues. Trimming removed 2 bases from V and 2 bases from J; junction bases left unmatched: 13. Per germline, CDR1 MDHEN and CDR2 SYDVKM.

The gene calls are TRBV6-1 and TRBJ1-6; no definite D call. Germline V gene sequence: CDR1 MNHNS, CDR2 SASEGT. The V end lost 3 bases, the J end lost 4 bases, and 7 bases lay between the germline ends. The CDR3 runs to 14 residues. CDR3 loop: CASSEGSYNSPLHF. DNA of the CDR3: TGTGCCAGCAGTGAGGGCAGTTATAATTCACCCCTCCACTTT.

The chain is built from TRBV5-1 and TRBJ2-3, with TRBD1 as a possible D gene (6 bases). Germline V gives CDR1 SGHRS, CDR2 YFSETQ. The CDR3 sequence is 15 residues long. V lost 5 bases and J lost 3, with 16 bases in between. In DNA, the CDR3 is TGCGCCAGCAGTACAGGGCAGGGAGCGACAGATACGCAGTATTTT. It yields the protein CASSTGQGATDTQYF.

Regarding this clone: The same CDR3 can be traced to other DNA sequences in this sample. V gene TRBV3-1 (or the pseudogene TRBV3-2) combines with J gene TRBJ1-5; D is perhaps TRBD1 (6 bases). Germline V gives CDR1 LGHDT, CDR2 YNNKEL (reference sequence). The CDR3 spans 14 residues. The V and J ends lost 4 bases and 3 bases respectively, with 10 bases between them. CDR3 sequence reads: CASSPTGDNQPQHF. DNA for the CDR3: TGTGCCAGCAGCCCGACAGGCGACAATCAGCCCCAGCATTTT.